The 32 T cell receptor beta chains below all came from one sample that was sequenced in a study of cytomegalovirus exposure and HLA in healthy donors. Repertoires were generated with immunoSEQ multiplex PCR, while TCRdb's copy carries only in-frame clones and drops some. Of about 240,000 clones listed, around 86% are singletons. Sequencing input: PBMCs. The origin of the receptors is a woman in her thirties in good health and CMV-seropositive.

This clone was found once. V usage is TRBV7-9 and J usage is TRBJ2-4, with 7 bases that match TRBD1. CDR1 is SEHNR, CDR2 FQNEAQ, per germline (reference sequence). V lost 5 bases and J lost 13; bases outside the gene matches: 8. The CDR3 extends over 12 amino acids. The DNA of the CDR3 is TGTGCCAGCAGCCCCCTGACAGGGCCCCAGTACTTC. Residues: CASSPLTGPQYF.

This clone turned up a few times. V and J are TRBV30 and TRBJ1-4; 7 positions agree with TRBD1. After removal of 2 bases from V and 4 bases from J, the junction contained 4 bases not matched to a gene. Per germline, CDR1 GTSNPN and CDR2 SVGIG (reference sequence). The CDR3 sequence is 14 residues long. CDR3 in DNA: TGTGCCTGGAGTTGGGGACAGCTTAATGAAAAACTGTTTTTT. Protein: CAWSWGQLNEKLFF.

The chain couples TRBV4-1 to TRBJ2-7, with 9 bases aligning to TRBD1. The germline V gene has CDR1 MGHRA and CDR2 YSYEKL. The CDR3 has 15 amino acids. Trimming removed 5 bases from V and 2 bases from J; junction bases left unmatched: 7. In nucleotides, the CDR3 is TGCGCCAGCAGCGCTCCGGGACAGGGAGCCTACGAGCAGTACTTC. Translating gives CASSAPGQGAYEQYF.

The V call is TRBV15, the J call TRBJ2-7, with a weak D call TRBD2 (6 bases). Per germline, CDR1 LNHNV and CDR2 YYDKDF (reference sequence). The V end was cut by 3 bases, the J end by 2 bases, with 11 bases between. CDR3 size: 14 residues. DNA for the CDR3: TGTGCCACCAGCAGCCGGGAGCCACCCTACGAGCAGTACTTC. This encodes CATSSREPPYEQYF.

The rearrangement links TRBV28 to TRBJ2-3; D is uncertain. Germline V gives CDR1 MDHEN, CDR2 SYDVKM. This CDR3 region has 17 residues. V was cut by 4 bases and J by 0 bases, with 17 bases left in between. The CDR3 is CASSSTSVTRSTDTQYF. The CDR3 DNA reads TGTGCCAGCAGTTCAACCTCAGTGACTCGTAGCACAGATACGCAGTATTTT.

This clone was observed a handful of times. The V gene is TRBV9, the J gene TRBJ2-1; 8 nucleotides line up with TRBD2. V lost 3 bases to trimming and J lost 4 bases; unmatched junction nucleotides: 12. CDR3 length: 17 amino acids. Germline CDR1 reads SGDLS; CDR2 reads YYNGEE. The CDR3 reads CASSGPRGAGVYNEQFF. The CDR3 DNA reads TGTGCCAGCAGCGGACCCCGGGGAGCGGGAGTTTACAATGAGCAGTTCTTC. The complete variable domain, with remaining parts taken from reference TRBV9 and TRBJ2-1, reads DSGVTQTPKHLITATGQRVTLRCSPRSGDLSVYWYQQSLDQGLQFLIQYYNGEERAKGNILERFSAQQFPDLHSELNLSSLELGDSALYFCASSGPRGAGVYNEQFFGPGTRLTVL.

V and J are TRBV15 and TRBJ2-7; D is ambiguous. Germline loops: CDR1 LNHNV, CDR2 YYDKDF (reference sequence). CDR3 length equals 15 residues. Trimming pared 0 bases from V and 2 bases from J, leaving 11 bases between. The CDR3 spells CATSRDRVATYEQYF. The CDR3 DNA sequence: TGTGCCACCAGCAGAGACCGCGTCGCTACCTACGAGCAGTACTTC.

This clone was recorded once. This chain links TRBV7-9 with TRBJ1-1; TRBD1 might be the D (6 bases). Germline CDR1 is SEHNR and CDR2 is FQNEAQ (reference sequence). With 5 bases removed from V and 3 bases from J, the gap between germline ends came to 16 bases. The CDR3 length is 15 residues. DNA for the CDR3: TGTGCCAGCAGCACATACAGGGCGGCGCACACTGAAGCTTTCTTT. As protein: CASSTYRAAHTEAFF.

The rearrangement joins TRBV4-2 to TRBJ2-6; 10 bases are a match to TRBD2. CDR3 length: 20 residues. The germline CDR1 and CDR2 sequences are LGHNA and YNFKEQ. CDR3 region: CARTTSGRRKCRYGANVLTF. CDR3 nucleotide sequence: TGTGCTCGCACGACTAGCGGGCGGAGGAAATGCCGATATGGGGCCAACGTCCTGACTTTC.

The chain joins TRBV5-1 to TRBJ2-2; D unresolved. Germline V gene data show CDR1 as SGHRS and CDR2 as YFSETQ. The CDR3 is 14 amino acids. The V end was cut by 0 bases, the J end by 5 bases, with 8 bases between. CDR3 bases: TGCGCCAGCAGCTTGGAACAAGTGACCGGGGAGCTGTTTTTT. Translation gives CASSLEQVTGELFF.

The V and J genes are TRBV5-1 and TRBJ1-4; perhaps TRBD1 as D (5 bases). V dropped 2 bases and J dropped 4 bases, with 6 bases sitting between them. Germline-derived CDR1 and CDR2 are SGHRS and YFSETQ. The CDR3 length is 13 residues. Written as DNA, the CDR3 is TGCGCCAGCAGCTTCCAGGGTAATGAAAAACTGTTTTTT. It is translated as CASSFQGNEKLFF.

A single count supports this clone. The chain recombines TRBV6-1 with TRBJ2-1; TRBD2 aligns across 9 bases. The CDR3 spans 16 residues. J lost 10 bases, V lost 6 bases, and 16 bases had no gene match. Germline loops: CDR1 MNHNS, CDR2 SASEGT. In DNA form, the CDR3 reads TGTGCCAGCAGAGAACGGACTCTAGCGGGACCGGCGGAGCAGTTCTTC. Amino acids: CASRERTLAGPAEQFF.

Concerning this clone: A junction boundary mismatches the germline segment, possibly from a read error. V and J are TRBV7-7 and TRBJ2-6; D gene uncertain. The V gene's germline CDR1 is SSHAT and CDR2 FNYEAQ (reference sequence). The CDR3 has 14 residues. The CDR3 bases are TGTGCTAGCAGCGTCAGCTCTGGGGCCAACGTCCTGACTTTC. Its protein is CASSVSSGANVLTF.

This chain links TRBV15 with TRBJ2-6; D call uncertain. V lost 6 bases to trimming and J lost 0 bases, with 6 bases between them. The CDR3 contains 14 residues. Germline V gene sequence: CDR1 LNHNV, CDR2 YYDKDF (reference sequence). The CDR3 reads CATRQTSGANVLTF. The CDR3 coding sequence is TGTGCCACCAGACAGACCTCTGGGGCCAACGTCCTGACTTTC.

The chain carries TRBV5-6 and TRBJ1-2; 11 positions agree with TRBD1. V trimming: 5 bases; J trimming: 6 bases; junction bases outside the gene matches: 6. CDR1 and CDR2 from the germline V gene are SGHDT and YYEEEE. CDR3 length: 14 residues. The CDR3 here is CASRDRGRSDGYTF. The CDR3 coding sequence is TGTGCCAGCAGGGACAGGGGGCGTTCAGATGGCTACACCTTC.

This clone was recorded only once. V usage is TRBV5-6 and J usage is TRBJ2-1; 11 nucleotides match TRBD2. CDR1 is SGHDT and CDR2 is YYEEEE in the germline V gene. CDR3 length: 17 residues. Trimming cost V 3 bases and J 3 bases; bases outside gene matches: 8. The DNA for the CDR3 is TGTGCCAGCAGCTCAAACGGACTAGCGGGCGACTACAATGAGCAGTTCTTC. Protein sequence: CASSSNGLAGDYNEQFF.

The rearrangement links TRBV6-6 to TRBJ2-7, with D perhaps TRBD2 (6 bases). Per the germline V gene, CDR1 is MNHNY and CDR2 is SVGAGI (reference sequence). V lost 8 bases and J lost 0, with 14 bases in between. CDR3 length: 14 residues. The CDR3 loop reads CASRITSSSYEQYF. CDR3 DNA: TGTGCCAGCCGAATTACTAGCAGCTCCTACGAGCAGTACTTC.

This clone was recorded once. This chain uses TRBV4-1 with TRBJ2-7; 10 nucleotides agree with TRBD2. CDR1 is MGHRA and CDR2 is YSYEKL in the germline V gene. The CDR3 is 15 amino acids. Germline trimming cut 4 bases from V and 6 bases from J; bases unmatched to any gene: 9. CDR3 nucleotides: TGCGCCAGCAGCCCCGAGGGACTAGCGACGGCCGAGCAGTACTTC. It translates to CASSPEGLATAEQYF.

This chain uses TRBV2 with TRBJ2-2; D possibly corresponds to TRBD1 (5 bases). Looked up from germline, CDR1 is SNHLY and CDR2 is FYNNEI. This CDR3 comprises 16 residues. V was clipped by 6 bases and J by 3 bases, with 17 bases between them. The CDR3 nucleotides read TGTGCCAGCAGGGACCTTCGGCAGGGTTACACCGGGGAGCTGTTTTTT. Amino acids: CASRDLRQGYTGELFF.

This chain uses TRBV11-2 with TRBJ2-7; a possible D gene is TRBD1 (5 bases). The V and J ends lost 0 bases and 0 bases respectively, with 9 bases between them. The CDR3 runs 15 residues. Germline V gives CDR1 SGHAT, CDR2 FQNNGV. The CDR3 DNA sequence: TGTGCCAGCAGCTTAGAGCAGGGCTACTCCTACGAGCAGTACTTC. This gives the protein CASSLEQGYSYEQYF. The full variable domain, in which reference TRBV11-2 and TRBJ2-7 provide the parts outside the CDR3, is EAGVAQSPRYKIIEKRQSVAFWCNPISGHATLYWYQQILGQGPKLLIQFQNNGVVDDSQLPKDRFSAERLKGVDSTLKIQPAKLEDSAVYLCASSLEQGYSYEQYFGPGTRLTVT.

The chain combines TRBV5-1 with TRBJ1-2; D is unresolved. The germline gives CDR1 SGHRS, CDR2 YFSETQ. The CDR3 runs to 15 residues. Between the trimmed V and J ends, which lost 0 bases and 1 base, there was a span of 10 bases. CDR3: CASSLGEHDNYGYTF. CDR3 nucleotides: TGCGCCAGCAGCTTGGGAGAGCACGATAACTATGGCTACACCTTC. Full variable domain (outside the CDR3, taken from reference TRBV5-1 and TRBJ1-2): KAGVTQTPRYLIKTRGQQVTLSCSPISGHRSVSWYQQTPGQGLQFLFEYFSETQRNKGNFPGRFSGRQFSNSRSEMNVSTLELGDSALYLCASSLGEHDNYGYTFGSGTRLTVV.

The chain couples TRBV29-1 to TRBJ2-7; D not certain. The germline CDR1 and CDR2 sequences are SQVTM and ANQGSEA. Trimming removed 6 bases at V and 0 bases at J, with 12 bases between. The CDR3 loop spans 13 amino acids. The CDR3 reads CSVFGASSYEQYF. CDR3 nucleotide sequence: TGCAGCGTCTTCGGTGCGAGCTCCTACGAGCAGTACTTC.

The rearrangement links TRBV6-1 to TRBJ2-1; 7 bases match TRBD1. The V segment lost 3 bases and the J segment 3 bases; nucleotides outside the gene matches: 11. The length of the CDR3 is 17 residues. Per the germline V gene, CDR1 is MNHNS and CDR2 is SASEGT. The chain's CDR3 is CASSDTPGQRNYNEQFF. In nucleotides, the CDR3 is TGTGCCAGCAGTGACACACCGGGACAGAGGAACTACAATGAGCAGTTCTTC.

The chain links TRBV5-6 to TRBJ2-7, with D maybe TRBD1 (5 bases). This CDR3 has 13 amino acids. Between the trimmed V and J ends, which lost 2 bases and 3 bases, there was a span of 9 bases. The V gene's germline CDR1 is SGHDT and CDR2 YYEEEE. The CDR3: CASSFGADYEQYF. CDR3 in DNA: TGTGCCAGCAGCTTTGGGGCCGACTACGAGCAGTACTTC.

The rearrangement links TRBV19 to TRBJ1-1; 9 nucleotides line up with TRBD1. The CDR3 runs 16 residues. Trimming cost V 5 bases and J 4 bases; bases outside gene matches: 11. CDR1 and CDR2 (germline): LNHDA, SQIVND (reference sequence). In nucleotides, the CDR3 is TGTGCCAGTAGTCCTCCGGACAGGGGAGATGTCACTGAAGCTTTCTTT. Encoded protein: CASSPPDRGDVTEAFF.

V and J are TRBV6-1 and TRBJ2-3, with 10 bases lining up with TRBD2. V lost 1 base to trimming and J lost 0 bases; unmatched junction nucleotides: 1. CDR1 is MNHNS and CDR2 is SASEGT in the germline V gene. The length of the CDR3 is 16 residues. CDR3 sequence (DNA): TGTGCCAGCAGTGAAGGGACTAGCGGTAGCACAGATACGCAGTATTTT. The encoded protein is CASSEGTSGSTDTQYF.

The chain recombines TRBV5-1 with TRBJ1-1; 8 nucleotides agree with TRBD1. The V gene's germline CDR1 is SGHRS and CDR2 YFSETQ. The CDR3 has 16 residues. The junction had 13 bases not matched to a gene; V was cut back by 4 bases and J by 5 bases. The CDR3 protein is CASSTGLDRVVTEAFF. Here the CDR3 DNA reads TGCGCCAGCAGCACTGGGTTGGACAGGGTTGTTACTGAAGCTTTCTTT.

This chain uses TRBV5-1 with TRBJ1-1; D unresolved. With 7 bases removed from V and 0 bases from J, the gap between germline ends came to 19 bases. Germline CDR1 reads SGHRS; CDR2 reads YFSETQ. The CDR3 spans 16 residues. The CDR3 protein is CASSQSRGTMNTEAFF. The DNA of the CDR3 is TGCGCCAGCTCACAGTCCCGGGGAACAATGAACACTGAAGCTTTCTTT.

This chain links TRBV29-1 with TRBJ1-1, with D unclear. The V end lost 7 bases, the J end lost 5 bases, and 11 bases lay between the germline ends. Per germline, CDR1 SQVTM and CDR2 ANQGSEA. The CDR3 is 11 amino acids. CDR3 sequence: CSEPPGTEAFF. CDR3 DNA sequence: TGCAGCGAGCCCCCAGGAACTGAAGCTTTCTTT.

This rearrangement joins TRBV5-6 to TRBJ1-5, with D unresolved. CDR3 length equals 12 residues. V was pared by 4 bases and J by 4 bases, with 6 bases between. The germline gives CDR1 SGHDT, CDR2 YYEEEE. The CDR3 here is CASSPLNQPQHF. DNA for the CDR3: TGTGCCAGCAGCCCGTTAAATCAGCCCCAGCATTTT.

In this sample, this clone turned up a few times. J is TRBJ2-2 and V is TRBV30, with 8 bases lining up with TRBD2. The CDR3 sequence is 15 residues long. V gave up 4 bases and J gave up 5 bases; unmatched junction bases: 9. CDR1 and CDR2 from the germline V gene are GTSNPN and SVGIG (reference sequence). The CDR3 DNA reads TGTGCCTGGACCCCCCGCGGGAGGTTTACCGGGGAGCTGTTTTTT. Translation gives CAWTPRGRFTGELFF.

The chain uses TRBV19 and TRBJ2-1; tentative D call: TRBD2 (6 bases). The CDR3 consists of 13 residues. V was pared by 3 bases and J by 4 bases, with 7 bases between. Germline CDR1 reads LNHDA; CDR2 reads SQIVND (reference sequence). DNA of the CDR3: TGTGCCAGTAGTATGGGGAGGTACAATGAGCAGTTCTTC. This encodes CASSMGRYNEQFF.